This T cell receptor beta chain stems from a study of T cells in localized non-small cell lung cancer. TCRdb keeps only in-frame clones here, not all; method: immunoSEQ multiplex PCR. The sample has about 75,000 clones, 65% to 85% seen once. V gave up 0 bases and J gave up 5 bases, with 3 bases separating them. This CDR3 has 11 residues. Germline CDR1 SGHTS, CDR2 YDEGEE. Source: peripheral blood, taken before any cancer treatment. The TCR originated in a female donor at least 60 years old with stage I lung adenocarcinoma. The J gene is TRBJ2-7, the V gene TRBV5-8, with D unclear. Here the CDR3 reads CASSLGNEQYF. CDR3 DNA: TGTGCCAGCAGCTTGGGGAACGAGCAGTACTTC.